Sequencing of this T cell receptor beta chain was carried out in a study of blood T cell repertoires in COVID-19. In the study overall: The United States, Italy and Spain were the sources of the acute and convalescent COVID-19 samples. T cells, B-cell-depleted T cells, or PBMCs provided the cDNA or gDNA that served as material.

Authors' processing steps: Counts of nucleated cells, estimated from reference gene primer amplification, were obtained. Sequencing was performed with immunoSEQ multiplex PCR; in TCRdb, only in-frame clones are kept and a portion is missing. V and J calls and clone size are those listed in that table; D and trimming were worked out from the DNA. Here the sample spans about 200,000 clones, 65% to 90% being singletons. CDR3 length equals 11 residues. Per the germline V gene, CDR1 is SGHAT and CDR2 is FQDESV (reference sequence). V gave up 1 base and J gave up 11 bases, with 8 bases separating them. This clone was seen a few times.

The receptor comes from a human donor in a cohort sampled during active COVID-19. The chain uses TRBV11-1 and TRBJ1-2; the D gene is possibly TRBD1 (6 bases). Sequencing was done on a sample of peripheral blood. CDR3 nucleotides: TGTGCCAGCAGCTTAGGGGGGCGATACACCTTC. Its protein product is CASSLGGRYTF.